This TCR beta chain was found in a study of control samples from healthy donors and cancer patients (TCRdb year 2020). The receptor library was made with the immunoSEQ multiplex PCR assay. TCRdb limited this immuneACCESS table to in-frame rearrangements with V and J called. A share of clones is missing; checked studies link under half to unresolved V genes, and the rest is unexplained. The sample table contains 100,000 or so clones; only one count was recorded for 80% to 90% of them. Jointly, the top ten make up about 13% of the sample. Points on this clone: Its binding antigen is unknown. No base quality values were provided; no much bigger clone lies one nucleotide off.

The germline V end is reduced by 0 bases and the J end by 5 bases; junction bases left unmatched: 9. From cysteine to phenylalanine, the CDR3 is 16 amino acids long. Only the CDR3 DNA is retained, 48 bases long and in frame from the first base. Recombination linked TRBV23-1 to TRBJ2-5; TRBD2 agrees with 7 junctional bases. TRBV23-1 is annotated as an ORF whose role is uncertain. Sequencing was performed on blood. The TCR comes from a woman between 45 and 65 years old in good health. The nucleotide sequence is TGCGCCAGCAGTCAATCCGTGGGGGAGGGAACGGAGACCCAGTACTTC. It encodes CASSQSVGEGTETQYF.